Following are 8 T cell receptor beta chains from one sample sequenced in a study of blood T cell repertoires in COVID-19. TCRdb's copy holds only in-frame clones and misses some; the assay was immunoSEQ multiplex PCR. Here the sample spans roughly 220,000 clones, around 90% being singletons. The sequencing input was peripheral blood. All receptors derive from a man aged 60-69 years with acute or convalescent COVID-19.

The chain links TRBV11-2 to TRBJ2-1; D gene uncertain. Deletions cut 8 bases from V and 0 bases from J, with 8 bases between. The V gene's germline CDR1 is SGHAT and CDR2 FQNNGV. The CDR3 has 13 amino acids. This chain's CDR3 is CASSPVSYNEQFF. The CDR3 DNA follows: TGTGCCAGCTCCCCCGTCTCCTACAATGAGCAGTTCTTC.

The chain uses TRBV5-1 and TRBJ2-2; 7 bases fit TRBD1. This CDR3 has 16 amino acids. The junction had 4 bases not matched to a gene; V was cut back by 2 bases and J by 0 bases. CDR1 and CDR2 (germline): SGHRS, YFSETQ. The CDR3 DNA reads TGCGCCAGCAGCTTCGGGGACAGTACGAACACCGGGGAGCTGTTTTTT. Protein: CASSFGDSTNTGELFF.

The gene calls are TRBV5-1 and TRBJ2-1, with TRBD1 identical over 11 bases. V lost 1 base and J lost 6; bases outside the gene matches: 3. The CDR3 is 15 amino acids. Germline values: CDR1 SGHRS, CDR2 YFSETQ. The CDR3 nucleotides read TGCGCCAGCAGCTTGCCGGGACAGGGGGTCAATGAGCAGTTCTTC. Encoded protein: CASSLPGQGVNEQFF.

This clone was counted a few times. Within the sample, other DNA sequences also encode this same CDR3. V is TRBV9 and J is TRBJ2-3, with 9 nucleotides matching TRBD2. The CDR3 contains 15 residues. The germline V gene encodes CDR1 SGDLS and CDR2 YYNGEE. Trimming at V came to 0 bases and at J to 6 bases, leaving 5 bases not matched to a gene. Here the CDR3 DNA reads TGTGCCAGCAGCGTAGAAGGGCGGGGGGGCGATACGCAGTATTTT. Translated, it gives CASSVEGRGGDTQYF.

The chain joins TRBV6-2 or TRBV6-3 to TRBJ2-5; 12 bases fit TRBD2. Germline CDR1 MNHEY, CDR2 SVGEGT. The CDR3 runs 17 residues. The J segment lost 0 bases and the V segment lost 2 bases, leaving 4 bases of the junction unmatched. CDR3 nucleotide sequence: TGTGCCAGCAGTTACGGCGGGACTAGCGGGTACCAAGAGACCCAGTACTTC. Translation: CASSYGGTSGYQETQYF.

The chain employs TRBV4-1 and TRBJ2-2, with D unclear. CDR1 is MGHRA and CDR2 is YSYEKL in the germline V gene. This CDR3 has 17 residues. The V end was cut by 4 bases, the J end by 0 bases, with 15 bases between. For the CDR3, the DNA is TGCGCCAGCAGCCCCACGTGGAGAAGTCCGAACACCGGGGAGCTGTTTTTT. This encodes CASSPTWRSPNTGELFF.

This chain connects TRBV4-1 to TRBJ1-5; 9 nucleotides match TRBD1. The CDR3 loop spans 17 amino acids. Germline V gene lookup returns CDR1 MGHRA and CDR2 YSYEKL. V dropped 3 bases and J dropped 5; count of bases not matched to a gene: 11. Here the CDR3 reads CASSHPLDRGEDQPQHF. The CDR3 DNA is TGCGCCAGCAGCCATCCCTTGGACAGGGGTGAGGATCAGCCCCAGCATTTT.

In nucleotides, the CDR3 is TGTGCCAGCAGCCAACTGTCCAGGGCAGGAGATACGCAGTATTTT. Translated, it gives CASSQLSRAGDTQYF. This chain connects TRBV14 to TRBJ2-3; the D gene is possibly TRBD1 (5 bases). Germline V gives CDR1 SGHDN, CDR2 FVKESK. The CDR3 sequence is 15 residues long. Trimming took 2 bases from V and 5 from J, leaving 14 bases between them. Full variable domain (outside the CDR3, taken from reference TRBV14 and TRBJ2-3): EAGVTQFPSHSVIEKGQTVTLRCDPISGHDNLYWYRRVMGKEIKFLLHFVKESKQDESGMPNNRFLAERTGGTYSTLKVQPAELEDSGVYFCASSQLSRAGDTQYFGPGTRLTVL.